Listed below are T cell receptor beta chains from one sample, sequenced in a study of Ad26.COV2.S vaccination and SARS-CoV-2 variants. Some clones are missing from TCRdb's copy, which holds only in-frame ones; the method was immunoSEQ multiplex PCR. The table includes 120,000 to 150,000 clones, roughly 88% detected once. Sequenced material: peripheral blood, taken after recovery from COVID-19. The receptors were gathered from a human donor who had recovered from COVID-19. The CDR3 runs from the conserved cysteine through the conserved F or W. Each record gives: D gene, J gene, V gene, clone size, CDR3 DNA, CDR3 protein. The D gene is left open where the match is weak. Not every row has a clone size; where given, it reads once, few, many or a size class.

>TRBD1|TRBJ2-5|TRBV7-9|.
TGTGCCAGCAGCCCCCAGGGGGCAGGGGCCGAGACCCAGTACTTC
CASSPQGAGAETQYF
>TRBD1|TRBJ2-7|TRBV30|.
TGTGCCTGGAGTGTAGGACAGGCGTACGAGCAGTACTTC
CAWSVGQAYEQYF
>.|TRBJ2-7|TRBV28|.
TGTGCCAGCAGTTTATTATTTAGCGGTGACGAGCAGTACTTC
CASSLLFSGDEQYF
>.|TRBJ2-6|TRBV5-1|.
TGCGCCAGCAGCTTGGGAACGGGGGCCCCCGGGGCCAACGTCCTGACTTTC
CASSLGTGAPGANVLTF
>.|TRBJ2-1|TRBV29-1|.
TGCAGCGTCCTCAGCACCAATGAGCAGTTCTTC
CSVLSTNEQFF
>.|TRBJ1-2|TRBV19|.
TGTGCCAGTAGTATAGCGGCAGGCTATGGCTACACCTTC
CASSIAAGYGYTF
>.|TRBJ2-1|TRBV18|once
TGTGCCAGCTCACCGATCAACAGGGCTAACAATGAGCAGTTCTTC
CASSPINRANNEQFF
>TRBD1|TRBJ1-2|TRBV28|.
TGTGCCAGCACTCCTCGGCGGACAGGTGTGGGCTACACCTTC
CASTPRRTGVGYTF
>.|TRBJ2-2|TRBV11-3|.
TGTGCCAGCAGTTATACCACCGGGGAGCTGTTTTTT
CASSYTTGELFF
>.|TRBJ1-6|TRBV19|once
TGTGCCAGTAGTAAAGACACTAATTCACCCCTCCACTTT
CASSKDTNSPLHF
>.|TRBJ1-1|TRBV7-9|few
TGTGCCAGCAGCTCCGGACAAGCCTCATCGAACACTGAAGCTTTCTTT
CASSSGQASSNTEAFF
>.|TRBJ2-2|TRBV19|.
TGTGCCACCATTAGGGGTGACACCGGGGAGCTGTTTTTT
CATIRGDTGELFF
>.|TRBJ2-7|TRBV6-5|.
TGTGCCAGCAGACTTGACGGATATGCCTACGAGCAGTACTTC
CASRLDGYAYEQYF
>.|TRBJ2-1|TRBV20-1|once
TGCAGTGCGGCGCCATATGAGCAGTTCTTC
CSAAPYEQFF
>.|TRBJ1-5|TRBV6-6|.
TGTGCCAGCAGTTACTCGATGGAGGGACTCAATCAGCCCCAGCATTTT
CASSYSMEGLNQPQHF
>TRBD1|TRBJ1-1|TRBV6-2/TRBV6-3|.
TGTGCCAGCAGCAGCAATGTGGACAGGGGGCGTACTGAAGCTTTCTTT
CASSSNVDRGRTEAFF
>.|TRBJ1-3|TRBV15|.
TGTGCCACCAGCAGAGATCCCGGTATTGGAAACACCATATATTTT
CATSRDPGIGNTIYF
>.|TRBJ2-3|TRBV5-5|.
TGTGCCAGCAGCTTGTTGAACGGGAAGGATACGCAGTATTTT
CASSLLNGKDTQYF
>.|TRBJ2-7|TRBV28|few
TGTGCCAGCAGGGGAGATGGGAGCGAGCAGTACTTC
CASRGDGSEQYF
>.|TRBJ1-2|TRBV7-2|.
TGTGCCAGCAGCCCTACAGGGTACGGCTACACCTTC
CASSPTGYGYTF
>.|TRBJ1-1|TRBV19|.
TGTGCCAGTCTACAGGGAAACACTGAAGCTTTCTTT
CASLQGNTEAFF
>.|TRBJ2-5|TRBV18|once
TGTGCCAGCTCACCACCGCAAGGGGAGACGGGGTTGGGAGAGACCCAGTACTTC
CASSPPQGETGLGETQYF
>TRBD2|TRBJ2-1|TRBV5-4|.
TGTGCCAGCAGCGATGGACTAGCGGGGTCTTACAATGAGCAGTTCTTC
CASSDGLAGSYNEQFF
>TRBD1|TRBJ2-3|TRBV5-6|once
TGTGCCAGCAGCAGGACAGGACCGCTCTCCACAGATACGCAGTATTTT
CASSRTGPLSTDTQYF
>.|TRBJ1-3|TRBV7-9|.
TGTGCCAGCAGCTCACCGCGACTACCCTCTGGAAACACCATATATTTT
CASSSPRLPSGNTIYF
>TRBD1|TRBJ2-2|TRBV5-1|.
TGCGCCAGCAGCTTGGGACAGGGAACCGGGGAGCTGTTTTTT
CASSLGQGTGELFF